Below, 29 T cell receptor beta chains from the same sample are listed, as sequenced in a study of blood T cell repertoires in COVID-19. The data were produced by immunoSEQ multiplex PCR, yet TCRdb's version contains in-frame clones alone and is incomplete. The sample includes around 230,000 clones, about 83% seen only once; the top ten take roughly 2.6%. The sample taken for sequencing was peripheral blood. Source of these receptors: a woman between 40 and 55 years old with active or convalescent COVID-19.

The chain recombines TRBV24-1 with TRBJ1-4; 8 positions agree with TRBD1. From germline, CDR1 is KGHDR and CDR2 SFDVKD. The CDR3 has 15 residues. Trimming cost V 10 bases and J 8 bases; bases outside gene matches: 14. CDR3 DNA: TGTGCCACGGATGGTTTGACAGGGGTGGTGGAAAAACTGTTTTTT. Residues: CATDGLTGVVEKLFF.

The chain carries TRBV7-3 and TRBJ1-6, with no clear D. This CDR3 comprises 13 residues. Trimming cost V 2 bases and J 8 bases, with 7 bases left between them. CDR1 and CDR2 from the germline V gene are SGHTA and FQGTGA. The CDR3, as DNA: TGTGCCAGCAGCTTATTTCACTATTCACCCCTCCACTTT. Residues: CASSLFHYSPLHF.

CDR3 nucleotides: TGTGCCAGCAGCAAAGGCAGACAGGGTGGCAATCAGCCCCAGCATTTT. It translates to CASSKGRQGGNQPQHF. The chain recombines TRBV21-1 with TRBJ1-5; the table's D call TRBD1 went unverified against the DNA. TRBV21-1 is designated a pseudogene. CDR3 size: 16 residues.

The rearrangement uses TRBV7-9 and TRBJ2-3; D is uncertain. Germline V gives CDR1 SEHNR, CDR2 FQNEAQ (reference sequence). This CDR3 has 13 amino acids. Trimming removed 0 bases at V and 6 bases at J, with 7 bases between. The CDR3 region is CASSLAQADTQYF. The CDR3 DNA follows: TGTGCCAGCAGCTTAGCGCAGGCCGATACGCAGTATTTT.

The V call is TRBV30, the J call TRBJ2-7; 7 bases map to TRBD1. This CDR3 comprises 12 residues. Germline CDR1 is GTSNPN and CDR2 is SVGIG (reference sequence). Trimming took 4 bases from V and 5 from J; bases not matched to a gene: 5. The CDR3 loop is CAWNTGADEQYF. The DNA of the CDR3 is TGTGCCTGGAACACAGGGGCGGACGAGCAGTACTTC.

The chain links TRBV30 to TRBJ1-4, with 11 bases that match TRBD1. The J segment lost 6 bases and the V segment lost 4 bases, leaving 4 bases of the junction unmatched. The germline gives CDR1 GTSNPN, CDR2 SVGIG (reference sequence). The CDR3 is 14 amino acids. The CDR3 region is CAWTPGQGDEKLFF. CDR3 nucleotide sequence: TGTGCCTGGACCCCGGGACAGGGGGATGAAAAACTGTTTTTT.

The chain has TRBV7-8 and TRBJ2-4; tentative D call: TRBD2 (6 bases). Germline loops: CDR1 SGHVS, CDR2 FQNEAQ. This CDR3 region has 14 residues. The germline V and J ends were trimmed by 5 bases and 2 bases, with 10 bases remaining between them. CDR3 nucleotide sequence: TGTGCCAGCAGCCTGGAGGGGTCCAAAAACATTCAGTACTTC. Translated: CASSLEGSKNIQYF.

The rearrangement uses TRBV7-9 and TRBJ2-1, with TRBD1 matching over 10 bases. Germline CDR1 SEHNR, CDR2 FQNEAQ (reference sequence). V dropped 5 bases and J dropped 7; count of bases not matched to a gene: 11. This CDR3 spans 16 amino acids. CDR3 coding DNA: TGTGCCAGCAGCCCCCAGACAGGGGGCGCGGGGAATGAGCAGTTCTTC. This sequence encodes CASSPQTGGAGNEQFF.

This sequence joins TRBV7-9 and TRBJ1-4; D gene unclear. V lost 3 bases and J 12 bases, leaving 17 bases between the germline ends. Germline CDR1 SEHNR, CDR2 FQNEAQ (reference sequence). This CDR3 region has 14 residues. The CDR3 DNA follows: TGTGCCAGCAGCTTGGCTTTAGTTCAGGAAGAACTGTTTTTT. The encoded protein is CASSLALVQEELFF.

J is TRBJ2-7 and V is TRBV24-1; the match to TRBD1 covers 7 bases. The V segment lost 9 bases and the J segment 4 bases; nucleotides outside the gene matches: 11. Germline V gives CDR1 KGHDR, CDR2 SFDVKD. The length of the CDR3 is 14 residues. CDR3 residues: CATQQAGGSYEQYF. The CDR3 DNA sequence: TGTGCCACCCAGCAGGCAGGGGGTTCGTACGAGCAGTACTTC.

The table lists this clone with a count of one. CDR3 DNA sequence: TGTGCCAGCAGTGAACGGGTAGGGAGGAATCAGCCCCAGCATTTT. Translated, it gives CASSERVGRNQPQHF. The chain carries TRBV6-1 and TRBJ1-5; D uncertain. This CDR3 is built from 15 residues. V was trimmed by 2 bases and J by 4 bases, leaving 12 bases between them. Germline lookup yields CDR1 MNHNS and CDR2 SASEGT.

The chain couples TRBV11-3 to TRBJ2-7; D is possibly TRBD2 (7 bases). Germline-derived CDR1 and CDR2 are SGHNT and YENEEA. Deletions cut 1 base from V and 4 bases from J, with 17 bases between. The CDR3 is 16 residues long. CDR3 region: CASSLGAGGAMYEQYF. The CDR3 DNA reads as TGTGCCAGCAGCTTAGGTGCTGGGGGGGCGATGTACGAGCAGTACTTC. The whole variable domain, filled in from reference TRBV11-3 and TRBJ2-7, reads EAGVVQSPRYKIIEKKQPVAFWCNPISGHNTLYWYLQNLGQGPELLIRYENEEAVDDSQLPKDRFSAERLKGVDSTLKIQPAELGDSAVYLCASSLGAGGAMYEQYFGPGTRLTVT.

V usage is TRBV15 and J usage is TRBJ1-5; weak D call: TRBD1 (6 bases). The germline CDR1 and CDR2 sequences are LNHNV and YYDKDF (reference sequence). Trimming took off 4 bases at V and 6 bases at J, with 13 bases between the two ends. CDR3 size: 14 residues. The CDR3 region is CATSTRGGGQPQHF. DNA of the CDR3: TGTGCCACCAGCACCAGGGGAGGGGGTCAGCCCCAGCATTTT.

This chain links TRBV9 with TRBJ2-5, with D perhaps TRBD1 (6 bases). The V gene's germline CDR1 is SGDLS and CDR2 YYNGEE. This CDR3 is built from 16 residues. The V and J ends lost 2 bases and 2 bases respectively, with 16 bases between them. The CDR3 DNA reads as TGTGCCAGCAGCGTCGACGCCCTTACAGGGCAAGAGACCCAGTACTTC. It yields the protein CASSVDALTGQETQYF.

The rearrangement uses TRBV19 and TRBJ2-7; TRBD1 aligns across 7 bases. V gave up 5 bases and J gave up 0 bases; unmatched junction bases: 16. CDR3 length: 18 residues. The germline gives CDR1 LNHDA, CDR2 SQIVND (reference sequence). CDR3 coding DNA: TGTGCCAGTAGTGGCCACCCTCCGGGACAGTATAGCTCCTACGAGCAGTACTTC. It is translated as CASSGHPPGQYSSYEQYF.

The genes are TRBV6-2 or TRBV6-3 and TRBJ1-1, with TRBD1 matching 10 bases. Germline-derived CDR1 and CDR2 are MNHEY and SVGEGT. CDR3 size: 16 residues. V lost 6 bases to trimming and J lost 2 bases; unmatched junction nucleotides: 9. The CDR3 DNA reads TGTGCCAGCAGCCAAGCCGGGACAGGGGTAAACACTGAAGCTTTCTTT. Amino acid sequence: CASSQAGTGVNTEAFF.

The chain is built from TRBV3-1 (or the pseudogene TRBV3-2) and TRBJ2-4, with 13 nucleotides matching TRBD2. V lost 2 bases, J lost 8 bases, and 6 bases stayed unmatched. CDR1 and CDR2 from the germline V gene are LGHDT and YNNKEL (reference sequence). The CDR3 runs 16 residues. DNA for the CDR3: TGTGCCAGCAGCCAAAGGACTAGCGGGGGTGGGGACATTCAGTACTTC. It encodes CASSQRTSGGGDIQYF.

This clone was detected only a few times. The chain combines TRBV6-4 with TRBJ2-3, with 8 bases that match TRBD2. V was clipped by 0 bases and J by 2 bases; unmatched bases: 4. Germline CDR1 and CDR2: MRHNA and SNTAGT. There are 16 residues in the CDR3. The CDR3 bases are TGTGCCAGCAGTGACTCCGCGACTAGCGCCACAGATACGCAGTATTTT. Encoded protein: CASSDSATSATDTQYF.

This clone was found a few times. J is TRBJ1-2 and V is TRBV20-1; D possibly corresponds to TRBD1 (5 bases). CDR1 DFQATT and CDR2 SNEGSKA come from the germline V gene (reference sequence). Trimming pared 3 bases from V and 8 bases from J, leaving 16 bases between. This CDR3 is built from 13 residues. The CDR3 loop reads CSASSRAWKGYTF. As DNA, the CDR3 is TGCAGTGCTAGTTCCAGGGCCTGGAAGGGCTACACCTTC.

This clone has just one count. The chain recombines TRBV19 with TRBJ1-2; D is possibly TRBD1 (5 bases). The germline V gene encodes CDR1 LNHDA and CDR2 SQIVND (reference sequence). The CDR3 runs to 17 residues. Trimming removed 2 bases from V and 0 bases from J, with 16 bases in between. This CDR3 reads CASSILRGAVANYGYTF. Here the CDR3 DNA reads TGTGCCAGTAGTATACTGCGTGGGGCGGTGGCTAACTATGGCTACACCTTC. Combining the CDR3 with reference TRBV19 and TRBJ1-2 gives the whole variable domain DGGITQSPKYLFRKEGQNVTLSCEQNLNHDAMYWYRQDPGQGLRLIYYSQIVNDFQKGDIAEGYSVSREKKESFPLTVTSAQKNPTAFYLCASSILRGAVANYGYTFGSGTRLTVV.

The rearrangement uses TRBV27 and TRBJ2-1, with a weak D call TRBD2 (6 bases). Germline lookup yields CDR1 MNHEY and CDR2 SMNVEV (reference sequence). This CDR3 is built from 16 residues. The germline V and J ends were trimmed by 1 base and 3 bases, with 13 bases remaining between them. CDR3 residues: CASSLFSSEYYNEQFF. CDR3 in DNA: TGTGCCAGCAGTTTATTCTCTAGCGAGTACTACAATGAGCAGTTCTTC.

The chain is built from TRBV20-1 and TRBJ2-5; the match to TRBD2 covers 10 bases. CDR1 is DFQATT, CDR2 SNEGSKA, per germline (reference sequence). This CDR3 is built from 14 residues. Trimming removed 6 bases from V and 5 bases from J; junction bases left unmatched: 9. The DNA of the CDR3 is TGCAGTGCCAGTCAGCGGGAGGGGAGGGAGACCCAGTACTTC. The encoded protein is CSASQREGRETQYF.

Here the CDR3 DNA reads TGTGCTAGTGGTTTCCTAAACAGGGGGACCGCTATATATAGCAATCAGCCCCAGCATTTT. Its protein product is CASGFLNRGTAIYSNQPQHF. The gene calls are TRBV12-5 and TRBJ1-5; TRBD1 matches at 8 bases. The CDR3 is 20 residues long. Trimming cost V 3 bases and J 0 bases; bases outside gene matches: 16. Germline V lookup: CDR1 LGHNT, CDR2 FRNRAP.

The rearrangement links TRBV12-5 to TRBJ1-1; 9 bases are shared with TRBD1. The CDR3 length is 16 residues. Germline CDR1 reads LGHNT; CDR2 reads FRNRAP. J lost 5 bases, V lost 2 bases, and 9 bases had no gene match. CDR3 protein: CASGLFLGQGRTEAFF. In DNA, the CDR3 is TGTGCTAGTGGTTTGTTCCTGGGACAGGGTCGTACTGAAGCTTTCTTT.

The CDR3 region is CASSLAQAIFNTEAFF. As DNA, the CDR3 is TGTGCCAGCAGCTTGGCTCAGGCGATATTTAACACTGAAGCTTTCTTT. This chain uses TRBV5-6 with TRBJ1-1; D gene ambiguous. The CDR3 covers 16 residues. From germline, CDR1 is SGHDT and CDR2 YYEEEE. Trimming removed 0 bases at V and 2 bases at J, with 14 bases between.

This clone was counted between two and nine times. The CDR3 region has the DNA TGTGCCAGCAGTGCCGGACAGGGCGCGAACACCGGGGAGCTGTTTTTT. Translating it yields CASSAGQGANTGELFF. The rearrangement uses TRBV6-4 and TRBJ2-2; 8 bases agree with TRBD1. The CDR3 sequence is 16 residues long. CDR1 and CDR2 from the germline V gene are MRHNA and SNTAGT. J was trimmed by 0 bases and V by 4 bases; bases with no gene match: 4.

The V and J genes are TRBV4-3 and TRBJ1-2; D call uncertain. With 0 bases removed from V and 4 bases from J, the gap between germline ends came to 9 bases. CDR3 size: 14 residues. Germline V gives CDR1 LGHNA, CDR2 YSLEER. The CDR3 sequence is CASSQDTGFYGYTF. CDR3 in DNA: TGCGCCAGCAGCCAAGATACGGGATTCTATGGCTACACCTTC.

The chain has TRBV6-5 and TRBJ1-4; 11 nucleotides agree with TRBD1. CDR1 is MNHEY, CDR2 SVGAGI, per germline. The trim removed 2 bases at V and 4 bases at J, leaving 0 bases unmatched. CDR3 size: 15 residues. The CDR3 spells CASSYGTGGNEKLFF. CDR3 bases: TGTGCCAGCAGTTACGGGACAGGGGGTAATGAAAAACTGTTTTTT.

This clone was observed once. This rearrangement joins TRBV6-6 to TRBJ2-7; D ambiguous. Trimming cost V 0 bases and J 5 bases, with 5 bases left between them. There are 12 residues in the CDR3. CDR1 MNHNY and CDR2 SVGAGI come from the germline V gene (reference sequence). CDR3 loop: CASSYSVDEQYF. CDR3 nucleotides: TGTGCCAGCAGTTACTCGGTAGACGAGCAGTACTTC.